Below, 17 T cell receptor beta chains from the same sample are listed, as sequenced in a study of cytotoxic CD8 clonotypes in ibrutinib-treated CLL. Using immunoSEQ multiplex PCR, the repertoire was profiled, and TCRdb retains in-frame clones only, with some absent. This sample has 110,000 to 150,000 clones, with about 75% found just once. Sequences were derived from PBMCs, sampled after 24 months of ibrutinib treatment. All receptors come from a human donor with chronic lymphocytic leukemia.

This chain uses TRBV7-2 with TRBJ1-1; 9 bases are a match to TRBD1. Germline-derived CDR1 and CDR2 are SGHTA and FQGNSA. The V and J ends lost 2 bases and 4 bases, in that order; junction bases with no gene match: 8. CDR3 length equals 16 residues. In nucleotides, the CDR3 is TGTGCCAGCAGCTTATTTACAGGGGGCCTGGGCACTGAAGCTTTCTTT. Its translation is CASSLFTGGLGTEAFF.

This rearrangement joins TRBV10-3 to TRBJ2-6; the D gene is possibly TRBD1 (6 bases). Trimming left V 5 bases short and J 1 base short, with 18 bases between. Germline CDR1 ENHRY, CDR2 SYGVKD. The CDR3 contains 18 residues. The chain's CDR3 is CAISTGRAAFSGANVLTF. Here the CDR3 DNA reads TGTGCCATCAGTACAGGGCGCGCCGCATTTTCTGGGGCCAACGTCCTGACTTTC.

The V and J genes are TRBV5-8 and TRBJ2-7, with no clear D. The CDR3 length is 13 residues. Looked up from germline, CDR1 is SGHTS and CDR2 is YDEGEE. Trimming stripped 1 base from V and 7 bases from J, with 12 bases between. The CDR3 protein is CASSLFPAKEQYF. CDR3 DNA sequence: TGTGCCAGCAGCTTGTTTCCGGCTAAAGAGCAGTACTTC.

The J gene is TRBJ1-2, the V gene TRBV30; D is perhaps TRBD1 (5 bases). This CDR3 comprises 14 residues. Germline CDR1 is GTSNPN and CDR2 is SVGIG (reference sequence). V was shortened by 3 bases and J by 5 bases, with 16 bases between the two germline ends. The CDR3: CAWRKAGLWYGYTF. The CDR3 DNA is TGTGCCTGGAGAAAAGCAGGGCTGTGGTATGGCTACACCTTC.

The chain carries TRBV19 and TRBJ2-4; 7 nucleotides line up with TRBD2. J was trimmed by 7 bases and V by 3 bases; bases with no gene match: 3. The CDR3 is made up of 13 amino acids. Looked up from germline, CDR1 is LNHDA and CDR2 is SQIVND (reference sequence). CDR3 region: CASSMGRGNIQYF. DNA of the CDR3: TGTGCCAGTAGTATGGGGCGGGGGAACATTCAGTACTTC.

The chain is built from TRBV6-6 and TRBJ2-2, with 7 bases that match TRBD2. The CDR3 runs 14 residues. The V segment lost 6 bases and the J segment 4 bases; nucleotides outside the gene matches: 5. The germline V gene has CDR1 MNHNY and CDR2 SVGAGI (reference sequence). The CDR3 DNA follows: TGTGCCAGCAGCCCCCCGGGGGGCACCGGGGAGCTGTTTTTT. Protein: CASSPPGGTGELFF.

The chain links TRBV18 to TRBJ2-5; D is possibly TRBD1 (5 bases). V shed 1 base and J shed 4 bases, with 10 bases lying between them. Germline V CDR1 and CDR2: KGHSH, LQKENI. The CDR3 is 14 amino acids. DNA of the CDR3: TGTGCCAGCTCACCACAAGGGGCTCGAGAGACCCAGTACTTC. As protein: CASSPQGARETQYF.

This clone came up once. V is TRBV11-1 and J is TRBJ2-4, with D unclear. Germline V gene lookup returns CDR1 SGHAT and CDR2 FQDESV (reference sequence). Trimming pared 5 bases from V and 9 bases from J, leaving 14 bases between. CDR3 length: 13 amino acids. In nucleotides, the CDR3 is TGTGCCAGCAGCCTGTACATGAGGACCATTCAGTACTTC. Translating it yields CASSLYMRTIQYF. The full variable domain, rest sourced from reference TRBV11-1 and TRBJ2-4, is EAEVAQSPRYKITEKSQAVAFWCDPISGHATLYWYRQILGQGPELLVQFQDESVVDDSQLPKDRFSAERLKGVDSTLKIQPAELGDSAMYLCASSLYMRTIQYFGAGTRLSVL.

This clone was recorded a few times. This chain connects TRBV19 to TRBJ2-5; 8 nucleotides line up with TRBD2. V shed 10 bases and J 5 bases; nucleotides not matched to a gene: 6. There are 12 residues in the CDR3. Per germline, CDR1 LNHDA and CDR2 SQIVND (reference sequence). The CDR3 loop reads CATDSGGETQYF. The CDR3 DNA follows: TGTGCCACTGACTCGGGAGGGGAGACCCAGTACTTC.

This clone occurred a few times. The chain joins TRBV29-1 to TRBJ1-1; unclear D gene. The CDR3 spans 12 residues. Per the germline V gene, CDR1 is SQVTM and CDR2 is ANQGSEA. The V end lost 6 bases, the J end lost 2 bases, and 10 bases lay between the germline ends. CDR3 protein: CSVTRSNTEAFF. DNA of the CDR3: TGCAGCGTAACCCGCTCTAACACTGAAGCTTTCTTT. Looking up the rest from reference TRBV29-1 and TRBJ1-1 gives the full variable domain: SAVISQKPSRDICQRGTSLTIQCQVDSQVTMMFWYRQQPGQSLTLIATANQGSEATYESGFVIDKFPISRPNLTFSTLTVSNMSPEDSSIYLCSVTRSNTEAFFGQGTRLTVV.

The CDR3 coding sequence is TGTGCCAGCTCACCAGGGACTAGCGGAGATACGCAGTATTTT. Residues: CASSPGTSGDTQYF. The chain joins TRBV18 to TRBJ2-3; 11 positions agree with TRBD2. The CDR3 is 14 residues long. Germline V lookup: CDR1 KGHSH, CDR2 LQKENI. V was clipped by 2 bases and J by 5 bases; unmatched bases: 0. Variable domain in full (rest from reference TRBV18 and TRBJ2-3): NAGVMQNPRHLVRRRGQEARLRCSPMKGHSHVYWYRQLPEEGLKFMVYLQKENIIDESGMPKERFSAEFPKEGPSILRIQQVVRGDSAAYFCASSPGTSGDTQYFGPGTRLTVL.

V usage is TRBV14 and J usage is TRBJ1-2; a possible D gene is TRBD1 (5 bases). This CDR3 spans 13 amino acids. Trimming removed 4 bases at V and 2 bases at J, with 8 bases between. CDR1 is SGHDN, CDR2 FVKESK, per germline. In DNA, the CDR3 is TGTGCCAGCAGCCCCGGGACCAACTATGGCTACACCTTC. This gives the protein CASSPGTNYGYTF.

This rearrangement joins TRBV7-2 to TRBJ1-5, with 11 nucleotides matching TRBD1. Germline CDR1 SGHTA, CDR2 FQGNSA. After removal of 5 bases from V and 4 bases from J, the junction contained 4 bases not matched to a gene. This CDR3 has 15 amino acids. CDR3: CASSPGTGGNQPQHF. For the CDR3, the DNA is TGTGCCAGCAGCCCAGGGACAGGGGGGAATCAGCCCCAGCATTTT. Full variable domain (remainder filled in from reference TRBV7-2 and TRBJ1-5): GAGVSQSPSNKVTEKGKDVELRCDPISGHTALYWYRQSLGQGLEFLIYFQGNSAPDKSGLPSDRFSAERTGGSVSTLTIQRTQQEDSAVYLCASSPGTGGNQPQHFGDGTRLSIL.

V and J are TRBV30 and TRBJ2-5; the D gene is possibly TRBD1 (6 bases). Germline CDR1 reads GTSNPN; CDR2 reads SVGIG (reference sequence). The CDR3 covers 14 residues. V lost 2 bases and J lost 4, with 14 bases in between. CDR3 sequence: CAWSKKGEGETQYF. Here the CDR3 DNA reads TGTGCCTGGAGTAAGAAGGGGGAAGGAGAGACCCAGTACTTC.

The chain links TRBV6-5 to TRBJ1-2, with TRBD1 matching over 7 bases. CDR1 and CDR2 (germline): MNHEY, SVGAGI. The CDR3 is 14 residues long. V was pared by 6 bases and J by 8 bases, with 12 bases of the junction left unmatched. DNA of the CDR3: TGTGCCAGCAGCCGGATGGGACAGAGAACCGGCTACACCTTC. Translated, it gives CASSRMGQRTGYTF.

This clone was observed a few times. The rearrangement links TRBV9 to TRBJ2-3; no clear D. Germline loops: CDR1 SGDLS, CDR2 YYNGEE. The CDR3 covers 16 residues. The germline V and J ends were trimmed by 0 bases and 2 bases, with 13 bases remaining between them. The CDR3 nucleotides are TGTGCCAGCAGCGTAGGGGCAGGAGCGTTCACAGATACGCAGTATTTT. Its protein is CASSVGAGAFTDTQYF.

The chain carries TRBV29-1 and TRBJ2-3; tentative D call: TRBD1 (7 bases). The CDR3 is 13 residues long. Germline V gene data show CDR1 as SQVTM and CDR2 as ANQGSEA. Trimming shortened V by 4 bases and J by 4 bases, and 12 bases separated the two germline ends. Here the CDR3 reads CSVVGGGADTQYF. The CDR3 bases are TGCAGCGTTGTAGGGGGCGGGGCAGATACGCAGTATTTT.